Sequencing of this T cell receptor (beta chain) was carried out in a study of vaccination and CD4 T cells after COVID-19. The Oncomine TCR Beta short-read assay was what sequenced the DNA obtained from cultured CD4+ T cells. One entry per CDR3 protein, called by TCRdb with MiXCR from the PCR reads. This sample has some 3,500 distinct CDR3 sequences; about 40% occur once, and the top ten carry roughly 30%. The CDR3 covers 14 residues. Trimming cost V 5 bases and J 4 bases, with 14 bases left between them. The germline V gene has CDR1 SGHTA and CDR2 FQGNSA. This clonotype occurred a few times. Its cognate antigen is unknown. Documented treatment: approximately 9-day PBMC culture with coronavirus spike peptide pools or control peptides (ViraFEST assay).

The V and J genes are TRBV7-2 and TRBJ1-2; maybe TRBD1 (6 bases). Input material: CD4+ T cells from blood, cultured in vitro. This clonotype was obtained from a human donor who had recovered from COVID-19. CDR3 in DNA: TGTGCCAGCAGCACCCTGGACAGAACCTATGGCTACACCTTC. Protein sequence: CASSTLDRTYGYTF.